The table lists the clone carrying this TCR beta chain with a count of one. Its matching antigen is unknown. The entry originates in a study of CD8+ T cells in alopecia areata. About the study: Treatment of the treated patients consisted of oral tofacitinib, 5 to 10 mg twice daily.

Study-level findings and limits: Lesional scalp displayed greater clonality than normal scalp, most notably in alopecia totalis/universalis.

Following extraction, RNA underwent reverse transcription to cDNA, which served as the sequencing template. Assay: immunoSEQ multiplex PCR; the TCRdb copy retains only in-frame clones and omits some. The sample gives 120,000 or so clones, approximately 60% of which show up once; 5.7% is in the top ten. Trimming shortened V by 0 bases and J by 2 bases, and 9 bases separated the two germline ends. Germline V lookup: CDR1 SGHRS, CDR2 YFSETQ. The CDR3 extends over 14 amino acids. Treatment specified: oral pan-JAK inhibitor, 5-10 mg twice daily. Patients with alopecia areata provided lesional scalp punch biopsies as well as peripheral blood.

The chain combines TRBV5-1 with TRBJ2-7, with D perhaps TRBD2 (5 bases). This TCR came from a human donor with alopecia areata. The sequencing here drew on CD4+ T cells sorted from blood, taken at week 4, from a patient treated with tofacitinib. This CDR3 is CASSLGAGAYEQYF. CDR3 DNA: TGCGCCAGCAGCTTGGGGGCGGGTGCCTACGAGCAGTACTTC.